Listed here is a single T cell receptor (beta chain). The antigen is unknown. The data are from a study of shared clonotypes between healthy human individuals. Notes on the study in general: Non-shared clonotypes had lower generation probabilities than those shared by all four donors. Sampling involved blood alone; tissue repertoires likely differ. It was observed that roughly 4.8% of naive CD4 clonotypes were shared across a handful of donors.

Every subset had its genomic DNA shared out evenly among several immunoSEQ plates. Repertoires were generated with immunoSEQ multiplex PCR, while TCRdb's copy carries only in-frame clones and drops some. This table holds some 2 million clones, roughly 94% found once. Naive-designated CD8 cells lacked CD45RO, were positively enriched for CCR7, and omitted terminally differentiated effector memory CD45RA+ cells. CDR3 length: 14 amino acids. Trimming removed 5 bases at V and 9 bases at J, with 14 bases between. Germline assignment: CDR1 SEHNR and CDR2 FQNEAQ (reference sequence). The sequencing sample was made of naive CD8+ T cells sorted from blood. The chain uses TRBV7-9 and TRBJ1-6; possibly TRBD1 for D (6 bases). The sequence was collected from a man aged 18-30 years in good health. In DNA form, the CDR3 reads TGTGCCAGCAGCCCAACAGGGTTTCGTTCACCCCTCCACTTT. This translates into CASSPTGFRSPLHF.